This T cell receptor (beta chain) is drawn from a study of PD-L1 blockade in urothelial cancer. Turning to the study itself: Most patients, twenty-five of 29, were males with bladder-origin cancer. Notes on the study in general: Lower pretreatment blood TCR clonality, under the median, predicted better survival, researchers reported.

Time point here: pretreatment peripheral blood. All patients handed over anywhere from 1 to 8 samples, pretreatment and on-treatment. Profiling relied on immunoSEQ multiplex PCR, and the TCRdb table lists in-frame clones only, not all of them. The sample has around 82,000 clones, about four fifths seen once. Concerning this clone itself: Its specificity is unknown.

V dropped 4 bases and J dropped 3 bases, with 12 bases sitting between them. Germline CDR1 reads MNHEY; CDR2 reads SMNVEV (reference sequence). The CDR3 totals 14 residues. The sample here was PBMCs, taken around atezolizumab (anti-PD-L1) treatment. The chain recombines TRBV27 with TRBJ2-5, with D maybe TRBD1 (6 bases). The sequence was collected from a man aged 55-75 years with urothelial cancer. Here the CDR3 reads CASSSTGQEETQYF. CDR3 bases: TGTGCCAGCAGTTCCACGGGACAAGAAGAGACCCAGTACTTC.